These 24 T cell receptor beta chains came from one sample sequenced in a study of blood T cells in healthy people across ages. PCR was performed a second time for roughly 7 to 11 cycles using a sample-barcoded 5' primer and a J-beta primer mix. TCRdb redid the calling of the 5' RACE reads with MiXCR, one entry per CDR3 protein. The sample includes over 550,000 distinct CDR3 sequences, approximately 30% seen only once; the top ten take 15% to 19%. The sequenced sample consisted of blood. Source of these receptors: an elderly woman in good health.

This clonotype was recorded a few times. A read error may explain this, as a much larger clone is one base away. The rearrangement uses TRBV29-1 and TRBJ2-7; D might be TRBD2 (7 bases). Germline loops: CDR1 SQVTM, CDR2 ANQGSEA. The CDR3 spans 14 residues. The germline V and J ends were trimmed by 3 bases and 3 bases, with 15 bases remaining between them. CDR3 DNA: TGCAGCGTTGAGCCCGCCGGGGGGCGCTACGAGCAGTACTTC. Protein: CSVEPAGGRYEQYF.

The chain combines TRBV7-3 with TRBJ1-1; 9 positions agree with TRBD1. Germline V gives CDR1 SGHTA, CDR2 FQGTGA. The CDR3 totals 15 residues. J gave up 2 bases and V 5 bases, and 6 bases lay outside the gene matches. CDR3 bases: TGTGCCAGCAGCGCGAAGGGACAGGGAAACACTGAAGCTTTCTTT. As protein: CASSAKGQGNTEAFF.

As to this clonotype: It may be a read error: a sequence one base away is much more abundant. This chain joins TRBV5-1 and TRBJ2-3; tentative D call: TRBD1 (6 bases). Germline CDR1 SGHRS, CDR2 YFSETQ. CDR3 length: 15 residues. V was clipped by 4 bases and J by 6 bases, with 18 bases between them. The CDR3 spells CASSLTPTGSDTQYF. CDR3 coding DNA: TGCGCCAGCAGCCTAACACCCACAGGGAGCGATACGCAGTATTTT.

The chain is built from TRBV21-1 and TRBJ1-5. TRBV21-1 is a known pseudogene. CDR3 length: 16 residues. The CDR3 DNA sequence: TGTGCCAGCAGCAAACGGGCAGTTTATAGCAATCAGCCCCAGCATTTT. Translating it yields CASSKRAVYSNQPQHF.

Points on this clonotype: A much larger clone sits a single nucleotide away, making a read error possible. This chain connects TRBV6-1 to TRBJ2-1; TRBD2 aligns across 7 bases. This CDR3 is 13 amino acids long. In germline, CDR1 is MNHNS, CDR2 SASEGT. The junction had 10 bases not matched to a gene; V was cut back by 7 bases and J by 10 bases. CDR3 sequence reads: CASNRGEAYEQFF. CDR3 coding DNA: TGTGCCAGCAATCGGGGGGAAGCCTACGAGCAGTTCTTC.

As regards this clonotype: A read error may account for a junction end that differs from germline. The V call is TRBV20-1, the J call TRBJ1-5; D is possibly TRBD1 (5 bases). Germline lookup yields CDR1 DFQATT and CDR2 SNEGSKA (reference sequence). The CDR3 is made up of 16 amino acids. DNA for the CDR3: TGCAGTGCTAGAGACCGACAGCCTAATAGCAATCGGCCCCAGCATTTT. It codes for CSARDRQPNSNRPQHF.

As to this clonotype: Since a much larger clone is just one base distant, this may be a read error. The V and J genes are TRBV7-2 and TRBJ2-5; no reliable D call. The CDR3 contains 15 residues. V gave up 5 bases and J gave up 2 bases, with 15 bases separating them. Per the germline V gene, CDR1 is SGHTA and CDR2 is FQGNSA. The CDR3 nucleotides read TGTGCCAGCAGCGCCCGGTCAGGTCCACAAGAGACCCAGTACTTC. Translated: CASSARSGPQETQYF.

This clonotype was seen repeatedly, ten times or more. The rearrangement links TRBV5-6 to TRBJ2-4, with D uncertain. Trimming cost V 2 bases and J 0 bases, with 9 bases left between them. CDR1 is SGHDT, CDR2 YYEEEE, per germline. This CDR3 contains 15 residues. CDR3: CASSFFRIAKNIQYF. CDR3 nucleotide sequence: TGTGCCAGCAGCTTTTTCCGAATAGCCAAAAACATTCAGTACTTC.

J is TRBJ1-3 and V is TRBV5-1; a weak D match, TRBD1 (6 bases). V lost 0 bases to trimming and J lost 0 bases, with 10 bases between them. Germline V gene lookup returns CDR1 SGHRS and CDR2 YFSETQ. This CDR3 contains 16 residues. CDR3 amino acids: CASSLDGGASGNTIYF. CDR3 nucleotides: TGCGCCAGCAGCTTGGATGGGGGCGCCTCTGGAAACACCATATATTTT.

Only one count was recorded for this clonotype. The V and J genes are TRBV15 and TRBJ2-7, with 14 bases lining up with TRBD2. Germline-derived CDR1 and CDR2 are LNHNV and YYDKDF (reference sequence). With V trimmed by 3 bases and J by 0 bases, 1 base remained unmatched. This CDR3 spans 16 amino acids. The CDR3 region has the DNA TGTGCCACCAGCAGGGGACTAGCGGGAGCCTCCTACGAGCAGTACTTC. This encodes CATSRGLAGASYEQYF.

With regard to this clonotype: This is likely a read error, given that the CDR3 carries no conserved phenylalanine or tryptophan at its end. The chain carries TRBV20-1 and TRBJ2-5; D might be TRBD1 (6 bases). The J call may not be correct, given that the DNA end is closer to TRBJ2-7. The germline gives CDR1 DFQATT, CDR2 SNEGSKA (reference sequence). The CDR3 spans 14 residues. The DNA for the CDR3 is TGCAGTGCTTGGGACAACTCAGGCCGCTACGAGCAGTACTCC. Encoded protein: CSAWDNSGRYEQYS.

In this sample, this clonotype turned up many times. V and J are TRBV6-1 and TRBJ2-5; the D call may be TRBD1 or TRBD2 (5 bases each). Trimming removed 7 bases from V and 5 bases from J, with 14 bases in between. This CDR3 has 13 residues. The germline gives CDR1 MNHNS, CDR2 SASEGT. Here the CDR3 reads CASIRGRDETQYF. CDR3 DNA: TGTGCCAGCATAAGGGGAAGGGACGAGACCCAGTACTTC.

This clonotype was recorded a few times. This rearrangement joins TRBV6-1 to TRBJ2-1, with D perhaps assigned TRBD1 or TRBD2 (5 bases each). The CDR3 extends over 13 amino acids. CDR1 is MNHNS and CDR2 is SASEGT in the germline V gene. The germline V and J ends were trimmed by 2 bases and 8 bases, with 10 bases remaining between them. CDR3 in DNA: TGTGCCAGCAGTGAAAATAGGGGACATGAGCAGTTCTTC. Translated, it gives CASSENRGHEQFF.

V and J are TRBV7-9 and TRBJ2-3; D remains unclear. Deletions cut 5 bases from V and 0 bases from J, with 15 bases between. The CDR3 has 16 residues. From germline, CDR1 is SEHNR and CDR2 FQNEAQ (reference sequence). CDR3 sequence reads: CASSPRTVSSTDTQYF. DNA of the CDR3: TGTGCCAGCAGCCCTAGGACGGTTTCTAGCACAGATACGCAGTATTTT. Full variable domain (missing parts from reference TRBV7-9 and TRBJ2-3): DTGVSQNPRHKITKRGQNVTFRCDPISEHNRLYWYRQTLGQGPEFLTYFQNEAQLEKSRLLSDRFSAERPKGSFSTLEIQRTEQGDSAMYLCASSPRTVSSTDTQYFGPGTRLTVL.

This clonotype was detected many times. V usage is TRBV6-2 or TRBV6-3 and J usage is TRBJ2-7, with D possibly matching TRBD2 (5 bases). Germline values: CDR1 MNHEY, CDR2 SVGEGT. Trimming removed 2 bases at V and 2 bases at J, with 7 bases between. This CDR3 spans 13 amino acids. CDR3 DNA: TGTGCCAGCAGTTACCCGGGAACCTACGAGCAGTACTTC. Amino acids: CASSYPGTYEQYF.

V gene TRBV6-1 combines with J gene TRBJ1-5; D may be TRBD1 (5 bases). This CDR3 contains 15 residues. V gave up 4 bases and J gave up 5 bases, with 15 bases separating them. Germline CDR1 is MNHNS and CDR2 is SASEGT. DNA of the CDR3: TGTGCCAGCAGTGTAGCCAGGGAGAGGGATCAGCCCCAGCATTTT. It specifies CASSVARERDQPQHF.

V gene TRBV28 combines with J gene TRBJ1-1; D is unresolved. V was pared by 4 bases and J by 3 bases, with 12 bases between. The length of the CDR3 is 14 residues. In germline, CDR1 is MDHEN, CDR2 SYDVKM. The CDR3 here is CASSSHGRHTEAFF. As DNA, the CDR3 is TGTGCCAGCAGTTCACATGGACGGCACACTGAAGCTTTCTTT.

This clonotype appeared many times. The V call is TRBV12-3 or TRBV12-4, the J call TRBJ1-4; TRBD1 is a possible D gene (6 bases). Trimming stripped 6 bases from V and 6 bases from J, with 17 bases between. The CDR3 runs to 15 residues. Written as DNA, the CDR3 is TGTGCCAGCAGCCGACAGGCTGGATGGGATGAAAAACTGTTTTTT. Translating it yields CASSRQAGWDEKLFF.

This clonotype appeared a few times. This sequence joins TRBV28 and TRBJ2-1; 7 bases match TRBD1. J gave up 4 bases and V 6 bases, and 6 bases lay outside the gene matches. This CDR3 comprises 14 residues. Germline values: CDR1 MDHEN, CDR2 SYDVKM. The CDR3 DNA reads TGTGCCAGCAGAAAAGACAGGGTTTACAATGAGCAGTTCTTC. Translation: CASRKDRVYNEQFF.

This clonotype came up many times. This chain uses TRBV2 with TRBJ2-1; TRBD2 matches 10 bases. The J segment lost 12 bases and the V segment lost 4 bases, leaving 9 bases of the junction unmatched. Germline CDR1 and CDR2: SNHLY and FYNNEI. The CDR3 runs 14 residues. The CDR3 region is CASSAGSGGFGQFF. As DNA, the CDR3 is TGTGCCAGCAGTGCCGGTAGCGGGGGGTTTGGGCAGTTCTTC.

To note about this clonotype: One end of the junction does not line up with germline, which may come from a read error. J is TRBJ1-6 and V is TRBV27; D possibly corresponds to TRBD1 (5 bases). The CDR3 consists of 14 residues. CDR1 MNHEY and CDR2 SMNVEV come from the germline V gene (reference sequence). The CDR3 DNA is TGTGCTAGCAGTTCAGGGCCTCTCCATTCACCCCTCCACTTT. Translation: CASSSGPLHSPLHF.

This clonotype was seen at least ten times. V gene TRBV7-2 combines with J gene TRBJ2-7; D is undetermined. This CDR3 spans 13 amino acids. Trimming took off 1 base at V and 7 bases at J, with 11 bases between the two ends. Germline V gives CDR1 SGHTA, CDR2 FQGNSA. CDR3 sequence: CASSLGPALEQYF. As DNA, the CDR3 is TGTGCCAGCAGCTTAGGACCGGCCCTGGAGCAGTACTTC.

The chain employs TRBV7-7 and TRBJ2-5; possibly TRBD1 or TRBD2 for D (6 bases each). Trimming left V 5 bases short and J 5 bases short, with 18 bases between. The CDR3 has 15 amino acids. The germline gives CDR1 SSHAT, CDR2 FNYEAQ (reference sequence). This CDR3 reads CASSPSGAKTETQYF. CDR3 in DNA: TGTGCCAGCAGCCCCTCGGGGGCGAAGACGGAGACCCAGTACTTC.

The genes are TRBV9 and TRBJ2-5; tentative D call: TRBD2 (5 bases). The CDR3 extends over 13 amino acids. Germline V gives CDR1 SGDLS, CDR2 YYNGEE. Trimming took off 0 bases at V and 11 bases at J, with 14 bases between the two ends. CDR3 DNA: TGTGCCAGCAGCGTAGCCAGCCTTGGGGAGCAGTACTTC. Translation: CASSVASLGEQYF.